The rows below give T cell receptor beta chains drawn from one sample of a study of cytomegalovirus exposure and HLA in healthy donors. Produced via immunoSEQ multiplex PCR; TCRdb's table is partial and in-frame only. Here the sample spans roughly 97,000 clones, roughly a tenth being singletons. The sample consisted of PBMCs. All receptors come from a man aged 35-49 years in good health and CMV-seropositive. CDR3s include the opening cysteine and the closing phenylalanine or tryptophan. The D gene is left open where the match is weak. Clone size, where shown, is once, few, many, or a class for clones that have expanded.

d_gene	abundance	v_gene	j_gene	CDR3nt	CDR3aa
TRBD1	few	TRBV6-5	TRBJ2-7	TGTGCCAGCAGTAGAGACAGGGTGGCCTACGAGCAGTACTTC	CASSRDRVAYEQYF
TRBD1	few	TRBV7-7	TRBJ2-7	TGTGCTAGCAGCTTTGGACAGGGATACGAGCAGTACTTC	CASSFGQGYEQYF
TRBD2	NA	TRBV6-6	TRBJ2-5	TGTGCCAGCAGATTAGCGGGAGGGATGGAGACCCAGTACTTC	CASRLAGGMETQYF
NA	NA	TRBV5-1	TRBJ1-1	TGCGCCAGCAGGTCCGGTTCCTTTTTTTTAAGGGGCGGGACCGACACTGAAGCTTTCTTT	CASRSGSFFLRGGTDTEAFF
NA	NA	TRBV2	TRBJ2-7	TGTGCCAGCACTACCGTCAGGGACTCCGCACACGAGCAGTACTTC	CASTTVRDSAHEQYF
NA	few	TRBV25-1	TRBJ2-6	TGTGCCACCGTGACAAGCTCTGGGGCCAACGTCCTGACTTTC	CATVTSSGANVLTF
TRBD2	NA	TRBV6-6	TRBJ2-1	TGTGCCAGCAGCACGGGACTAGCGGAAATCTACAATGAGCAGTTCTTC	CASSTGLAEIYNEQFF
TRBD2	NA	TRBV6-1	TRBJ2-7	TGTGCCAGCAGTGAAGCTGGGGGGGGAACCTACGAGCAGTACTTC	CASSEAGGGTYEQYF
NA	NA	TRBV15	TRBJ1-5	TGTGCCACCAGCAGCGCAACAGGGAGCAATCAGCCCCAGCATTTT	CATSSATGSNQPQHF
NA	NA	TRBV5-1	TRBJ2-5	TGCGCCAGCAGTCGGGATCAGGAAAGGGCGACCCAGTACTTC	CASSRDQERATQYF
TRBD2	few	TRBV30	TRBJ2-2	TGTGCCTGGAGTATCTGGGGCGGGAGTACCGGGGAGCTGTTTTTT	CAWSIWGGSTGELFF
TRBD2	NA	TRBV30	TRBJ2-2	TGTGCCTACTATAGCGGGAGAGGAACACCGGGGGAGCTGTTTTTT	CAYYSGRGTPGELFF
NA	NA	TRBV7-9	TRBJ1-5	TGTGCCAGCAGCTTTTCGGGGGAGAATCAGCCCCAGCATTTT	CASSFSGENQPQHF
NA	few	TRBV7-4	TRBJ1-4	TGTGCCAGCAGCTTAGGTGGCAGGGAAGGTGAAAAACTGTTTTTT	CASSLGGREGEKLFF
NA	NA	TRBV4-2	TRBJ2-3	TGTGCCAGCAGCCGCGGACTAAACACAGATACGCAGTATTTT	CASSRGLNTDTQYF
TRBD1	few	TRBV27	TRBJ2-2	TGTGCCAGCAGTTTCCTGCTCCGGGACAGGGGGCTAGGGACCGGGGAGCTGTTTTTT	CASSFLLRDRGLGTGELFF
TRBD2	NA	TRBV18	TRBJ2-1	TGTGCCAGCTCACCGGCGCGGGAGGGTCCGACGTTCTTC	CASSPAREGPTFF
TRBD1	NA	TRBV25-1	TRBJ2-1	TGTGCCAGCAGTGAATATCCCAGGGGGCGCACGGAGGAGCAGTTCTTC	CASSEYPRGRTEEQFF
TRBD2	NA	TRBV4-2	TRBJ2-1	TGTGCCAGCAGCCTGAGACTAGCGGGAGTTGAAAATGAGCAGTTCTTC	CASSLRLAGVENEQFF
TRBD2	NA	TRBV7-8	TRBJ2-1	TGTGCCAGCAGCTTAGAACGGACTAGGATGTTCTTC	CASSLERTRMFF
NA	few	TRBV10-3	TRBJ2-1	TGTGCCATCAGTGTAAGTCAGGTACTCTCCTACAATGAGCAGTTCTTC	CAISVSQVLSYNEQFF
TRBD1	NA	TRBV6-6	TRBJ2-1	TGTGCCAGCAGTTACTACGGACAGGGAAGCTACAATGAGCAGTTCTTC	CASSYYGQGSYNEQFF
TRBD1	few	TRBV11-3	TRBJ1-1	TGTGCCAGCAGCTTACGGGACAGGGGCCCTGAAGCTTTCTTT	CASSLRDRGPEAFF
NA	NA	TRBV7-2	TRBJ2-1	TGTGCCAGCAGCCCCCAGGCGAGCCCCAATGAGCAGTTCTTC	CASSPQASPNEQFF
TRBD1	few	TRBV5-1	TRBJ2-6	TGCGCCAGCAGCCCGGGGGACAGGGGGTTCTCTGGGGCCAACGTCCTGACTTTC	CASSPGDRGFSGANVLTF
NA	few	TRBV5-1	TRBJ2-3	TGCGCCAGCAGCTCGGTAGCTTTAGCAGATACGCAGTATTTT	CASSSVALADTQYF
NA	NA	TRBV28	TRBJ1-1	TGTGCCAGCAGTTTAATTGGGGAACAGGAGAACACTGAAGCTTTCTTT	CASSLIGEQENTEAFF
NA	few	TRBV5-1	TRBJ1-2	TGCGCCAGCAGCAAGGACAGCCCTAACTATGGCTACACCTTC	CASSKDSPNYGYTF
TRBD2	NA	TRBV5-4	TRBJ2-3	TGTGCCAGCAGCCGGGTAGCGGGAGTGGCAGATACGCAGTATTTT	CASSRVAGVADTQYF
TRBD2	NA	TRBV11-3	TRBJ2-1	TGTGCCAGCAGCCAGACTAGCGAGCAGCAGCAGTTCTTC	CASSQTSEQQQFF
TRBD1	few	TRBV6-1	TRBJ2-5	TGTGCCAGCCTGAGGGACAGGTCCCCAGAGACCCAGTACTTC	CASLRDRSPETQYF
NA	NA	TRBV9	TRBJ1-2	TGTGCCAGCAGCGTAGCCGCGTCGACTAACTATGGCTACACCTTC	CASSVAASTNYGYTF
TRBD2	NA	TRBV2	TRBJ2-2	TGTGCCAGCAGTCTTGGACTAGTGGGGACTTCGGAGCTGTTTTTT	CASSLGLVGTSELFF
TRBD1	NA	TRBV4-1	TRBJ1-3	TGCGCCAGCAGCCAGTACGACAGGGTTGGAAACACCATATATTTT	CASSQYDRVGNTIYF
TRBD2	NA	TRBV7-2	TRBJ2-7	TGTGCCAGCAGCCCAGGGACTAGCGGGAACATCTTGCGGGAGCAGTACTTC	CASSPGTSGNILREQYF
NA	few	TRBV10-3	TRBJ2-5	TGTGCCATCAGTGAGTCGAATCCAGGGACATATGGGGAGACCCAGTACTTC	CAISESNPGTYGETQYF
TRBD1	NA	TRBV7-9	TRBJ2-7	TGTGCCAGCAGCCTGGACAGGGGGAGCTCCTACGAGCAGTACTTC	CASSLDRGSSYEQYF